This T cell receptor (beta chain) was documented in a study of neurological immune-mediated disorders. The study's findings and limits: Levels of TCR clonal expansion peaked in HTLV-1-associated myelopathy and reached their lowest in multiple sclerosis, under those of healthy controls.

Both ends counted, the CDR3 spans 15 residues. Per the germline V gene, CDR1 is LGHDT and CDR2 is YNNKEL (reference sequence). A word on this clonotype: The antigen is not known. Here the CDR3 omits its conserved ending phenylalanine or tryptophan, so a read error is the likely source. Because the CDR3's place on the DNA is in doubt, the DNA is left out and the CDR3 is given as listed by TCRdb.

MiXCR, applied by TCRdb to the 5' RACE reads, yields one record per CDR3 protein. This repertoire shows about 24,000 distinct CDR3 sequences, 13% found once; its top ten account for around 16%. This receptor was identified in a woman in her forties with HTLV-1-associated myelopathy (HAM/TSP). Sequencing used PBMCs. The chain links TRBV3-1 to TRBJ2-5; TRBD2, the table's D call, was not compared with the DNA. The CDR3 sequence: CASSKGVAGEETQNL.